These T cell receptor beta chains were read from a single sample in a study of T cell repertoires in aging, cancer and after chemotherapy. TCRdb fed the multiplex PCR reads into MiXCR, producing one record per CDR3 protein. The sample includes about 8,600 distinct CDR3 sequences, 20% to 30% of them seen just once. The sequenced sample was blood. These receptor sequences come from a human donor with a blood cancer. Each CDR3 is given with its conserved first and last residue. The D gene is left open where the match is weak. A clone size is listed for some rows: how often the clone was seen (once, few, many), or a class if it is expanded.

d_call | clone_size | cdr3_length | j_call | v_call | cdr3_nt | cdr3_aa
TRBD2 | - | 16 | TRBJ2-3 | TRBV7-2 | TGTGCCAGCAGCTTAGACCTAGCGGGGGGGTCAGATACGCAGTATTTT | CASSLDLAGGSDTQYF
TRBD1 | medium-sized | 14 | TRBJ1-6 | TRBV6-2/TRBV6-3 | TGTGCCAGCAGTTGGACAGGGAGTAATTCACCCCTCCACTTT | CASSWTGSNSPLHF
- | medium-sized | 14 | TRBJ1-6 | TRBV30 | TGTGCCTGGAGTGTGAGCTCCTATAATTCACCCCTCCACTTT | CAWSVSSYNSPLHF
- | - | 16 | TRBJ2-1 | TRBV4-3 | TGCGCCAGCAGCCAAGATCGGGGTAGCTCCTACAATGAGCAGTTCTTC | CASSQDRGSSYNEQFF
TRBD2 | medium-sized | 14 | TRBJ2-7 | TRBV10-3 | TGTGCCGCCGGGGGACTAGCGGGATTCGACGAGCAGTACTTC | CAAGGLAGFDEQYF
- | - | 14 | TRBJ2-3 | TRBV7-3 | TGTGCCAGCAGCTTAAGCCCATCCACAGATACGCAGTATTTT | CASSLSPSTDTQYF
- | few | 15 | TRBJ2-2 | TRBV27 | TGTGCCAGCAGTCCCAATCCGGGCCACACCGGGGAGCTGTTTTTT | CASSPNPGHTGELFF
- | few | 16 | TRBJ2-1 | TRBV4-3 | TGCGCCAGCAGCCAAGATCGGGGGAGCGTCGGCAATGAGCAGTTCTTC | CASSQDRGSVGNEQFF
TRBD2 | - | 15 | TRBJ2-3 | TRBV19 | TGTGCCAGCGGACTAGCGGGGGGCGGCACAGATACGCAGTATTTT | CASGLAGGGTDTQYF
TRBD2 | medium-sized | 15 | TRBJ2-5 | TRBV19 | TGTGCCAGTAGTAGGACTAGCGGGGGACCAGAGACCCAGTACTTC | CASSRTSGGPETQYF
- | medium-sized | 15 | TRBJ2-3 | TRBV24-1 | TGTGCCACCTCCCCAGGGGACGGGCGGACAGATACGCAGTATTTT | CATSPGDGRTDTQYF
- | few | 17 | TRBJ1-2 | TRBV6-1 | TGTGCCAGCAGTGAATCCGGAAATAGACAGTTAAACTATGGCTACACCTTC | CASSESGNRQLNYGYTF
TRBD1 | - | 15 | TRBJ2-7 | TRBV19 | TGTGCCAGCAGCCCCGGACAGGCCGACTCCTACGAGCAGTACTTC | CASSPGQADSYEQYF
- | - | 15 | TRBJ2-1 | TRBV28 | TGTGCCAGCAGTACCTCACTAGGCTCCTACAATGAGCAGTTCTTC | CASSTSLGSYNEQFF
- | few | 15 | TRBJ2-5 | TRBV7-2 | TGTGCCAGCAGCCCCCTCACTGACGGGCAAGAGACCCAGTACTTC | CASSPLTDGQETQYF
TRBD1 | medium-sized | 14 | TRBJ1-1 | TRBV6-2/TRBV6-3 | TGTGCCAGCAGCCCACAGGGGGCGGGAACTGAAGCTTTCTTT | CASSPQGAGTEAFF
- | - | 16 | TRBJ1-1 | TRBV11-2 | TGTGCCAGCAGACGTGCCGGGACGGGGAAGAACACTGAAGCTTTCTTT | CASRRAGTGKNTEAFF
TRBD2 | few | 16 | TRBJ2-3 | TRBV5-1 | TGCGCCAGCAGGTCGGGACTAGCGAGCAGCACAGATACGCAGTATTTT | CASRSGLASSTDTQYF
- | medium-sized | 15 | TRBJ2-6 | TRBV10-3 | TGTGCCATCAGTGTCCAGGGCGCTGGGGCCAACGTCCTGACTTTC | CAISVQGAGANVLTF
- | few | 14 | TRBJ1-3 | TRBV30 | TGTGCCTGGAGTGTACAGGGTGGTGCGACCGCCATATATTTT | CAWSVQGGATAIYF
TRBD1 | medium-sized | 17 | TRBJ2-1 | TRBV15 | TGTGCCACCAGCAGAGGACAGGGGCCCCCCTACTACAATGAGCAGTTCTTC | CATSRGQGPPYYNEQFF
TRBD1 | medium-sized | 14 | TRBJ2-1 | TRBV29-1 | TGCAGCGTTGAGACCACAGGGGCCTACAATGAGCAGTTCTTC | CSVETTGAYNEQFF
TRBD2 | - | 17 | TRBJ2-1 | TRBV20-1 | TGCAGTGCTAGCCCACTAGCGGTAGGTGGTACGAGCAATGAGCAGTTCTTC | CSASPLAVGGTSNEQFF
- | once | 17 | TRBJ2-7 | TRBV28 | TGTGCCAGCAGTTTACGGCCAGGGGCCCTCAGCTCCTACGAGCAGTACTTC | CASSLRPGALSSYEQYF
- | - | 15 | TRBJ1-1 | TRBV7-2 | TGTGCCAGCAGCCGGAAGGACGGCCTGAACACTGAAGCTTTCTTT | CASSRKDGLNTEAFF
- | medium-sized | 15 | TRBJ2-6 | TRBV19 | TGTGCCAGTAGTATGGGGCAAGCTGGGGCCAACGTCCTGACTTTC | CASSMGQAGANVLTF
- | few | 14 | TRBJ2-1 | TRBV11-3 | TGTGCCAGCAGCTTCCTGGGCACTCACGATGAGCAGTTCTTC | CASSFLGTHDEQFF
- | medium-sized | 16 | TRBJ2-5 | TRBV19 | TGTGCCAGTAGCGACGCCCTGGGTCCTGAATTGGAGACCCAGTACTTC | CASSDALGPELETQYF
- | - | 14 | TRBJ1-1 | TRBV14 | TGTGCCAGCAGCCCGGGACTTCGGAACACTGAAGCTTTCTTT | CASSPGLRNTEAFF
- | few | 13 | TRBJ2-1 | TRBV10-3 | TGTGCCATCAGTGGCCGGGACAACAATGAGCAGTTCTTC | CAISGRDNNEQFF
- | medium-sized | 13 | TRBJ2-1 | TRBV6-1 | TGTGCCAGCATAGTCGGCTCCTACAATGAGCAGTTCTTC | CASIVGSYNEQFF
- | - | 13 | TRBJ2-7 | TRBV28 | TGTGCCAGCAGTCAGACCCCCTCCTACGAGCAGTACTTC | CASSQTPSYEQYF
- | few | 11 | TRBJ1-1 | TRBV6-5 | TGTGCCAGCAGTGAAGAACGGAGAGCTTTCTTT | CASSEERRAFF
TRBD1 | medium-sized | 16 | TRBJ1-1 | TRBV5-4 | TGTGCCAGCAGCCGGGACAGTCTCTTCGTGAACACTGAAGCTTTCTTT | CASSRDSLFVNTEAFF
TRBD2 | few | 15 | TRBJ2-7 | TRBV27 | TGTGCCAGCAGTTCAACTAGCGGGAATCCATACGAGCAGTACTTC | CASSSTSGNPYEQYF
TRBD2 | - | 16 | TRBJ2-7 | TRBV12-3/TRBV12-4 | TGTGCCAGCAGTCCCGGGACTAGCGGGAGAGGCTACGAGCAGTACTTC | CASSPGTSGRGYEQYF
- | few | 14 | TRBJ2-7 | TRBV10-3 | TGTGCCATCAGTGATTGGGGTGAGGACTACGAGCAGTACTTC | CAISDWGEDYEQYF
- | - | 15 | TRBJ1-1 | TRBV6-2/TRBV6-3 | TGTGCCAGCAGTTATCGGGGACTGTGGTATACTGAAGCTTTCTTT | CASSYRGLWYTEAFF
TRBD1 | few | 15 | TRBJ2-7 | TRBV5-1 | TGCGCCAGCAGCTTCCCGGGACAGCCTACCTACGAGCAGTACTTC | CASSFPGQPTYEQYF
- | medium-sized | 16 | TRBJ1-6 | TRBV6-2/TRBV6-3 | TGTGCCAGCACCTTTGGAGGGGCGTCCTATAATTCACCCCTCCACTTT | CASTFGGASYNSPLHF
- | medium-sized | 11 | TRBJ2-7 | TRBV30 | TGTGCCTGGCGTAGGTTCGACGAGCAGTACTTC | CAWRRFDEQYF
TRBD2 | - | 15 | TRBJ2-7 | TRBV27 | TGTGCCAGCAGTTTACTAGCGGGACCCACCGGGGAGCAGTACTTC | CASSLLAGPTGEQYF
- | - | 12 | TRBJ2-3 | TRBV12-3/TRBV12-4 | TGTGCCAGCAGCCCCGGCACAGATACGCAGTATTTT | CASSPGTDTQYF
TRBD2 | - | 12 | TRBJ2-5 | TRBV20-1 | TGCAGTGCTAGAGGGGGAGGGGTGACCCAGTACTTC | CSARGGGVTQYF
- | medium-sized | 13 | TRBJ2-2 | TRBV6-2/TRBV6-3 | TGTGCCAGCAGTTACTACAGGACCGGGGAGCTGTTTTTT | CASSYYRTGELFF
- | few | 16 | TRBJ1-1 | TRBV6-2/TRBV6-3 | TGTGCCAGCAGTCCCGGCGGGGGGCAGCGTTACACTGAAGCTTTCTTT | CASSPGGGQRYTEAFF
TRBD2 | few | 20 | TRBJ2-3 | TRBV7-9 | TGTGCCAGCAGCTCCGTTAGACCAGGGACTAGCGGGGGGGCACTAGATACGCAGTATTTT | CASSSVRPGTSGGALDTQYF
- | few | 18 | TRBJ1-1 | TRBV28 | TGTGCCAGCAGTTCCCTCGAGGCTTCGCGGACATCGGGCACTGAAGCTTTCTTT | CASSSLEASRTSGTEAFF
- | medium-sized | 16 | TRBJ2-1 | TRBV6-2/TRBV6-3 | TGTGCCAGCAATTCCCGCACTAGCCACGGGGACAATGAGCAGTTCTTC | CASNSRTSHGDNEQFF
- | few | 14 | TRBJ1-1 | TRBV19 | TGTGCCAGTAGTATAACAGGGACATGGACTGAAGCTTTCTTT | CASSITGTWTEAFF
- | - | 14 | TRBJ1-5 | TRBV24-1 | TGTGCCACCAGTGGAGTTTATAGCAATCAGCCCCAGCATTTT | CATSGVYSNQPQHF
- | few | 15 | TRBJ1-1 | TRBV27 | TGTGCCAGCAGTTTAAGCCCTAATGTGAACACTGAAGCTTTCTTT | CASSLSPNVNTEAFF
- | medium-sized | 15 | TRBJ1-3 | TRBV19 | TGTGCCAGTACCAACCACGGGACAACTGGAAACACCATATATTTT | CASTNHGTTGNTIYF
- | medium-sized | 15 | TRBJ2-7 | TRBV5-5 | TGTGCCAGCAGCTCCCCAGGGTCAAAAGGCTACGAGCAGTACTTC | CASSSPGSKGYEQYF
- | medium-sized | 13 | TRBJ2-7 | TRBV13 | TGTGCCAGCAGCTTAGGCCCAGGGTACGAGCAGTACTTC | CASSLGPGYEQYF
- | few | 15 | TRBJ1-1 | TRBV7-9 | TGTGCCAGCAGCCCTCGGACGGAACTGAACACTGAAGCTTTCTTT | CASSPRTELNTEAFF
TRBD2 | few | 13 | TRBJ2-1 | TRBV20-1 | TGCAGTGCTAGGACCCCGGGAGGCCATGAGCAGTTCTTC | CSARTPGGHEQFF
TRBD1 | medium-sized | 16 | TRBJ2-6 | TRBV6-6 | TGTGCCAGCAGTCGACAGGGGGCTTATGGGGCCAACGTCCTGACTTTC | CASSRQGAYGANVLTF
- | - | 13 | TRBJ1-2 | TRBV28 | TGTGCCAGCAGTTTCTTGGGGACGGAAGGCTACACCTTC | CASSFLGTEGYTF